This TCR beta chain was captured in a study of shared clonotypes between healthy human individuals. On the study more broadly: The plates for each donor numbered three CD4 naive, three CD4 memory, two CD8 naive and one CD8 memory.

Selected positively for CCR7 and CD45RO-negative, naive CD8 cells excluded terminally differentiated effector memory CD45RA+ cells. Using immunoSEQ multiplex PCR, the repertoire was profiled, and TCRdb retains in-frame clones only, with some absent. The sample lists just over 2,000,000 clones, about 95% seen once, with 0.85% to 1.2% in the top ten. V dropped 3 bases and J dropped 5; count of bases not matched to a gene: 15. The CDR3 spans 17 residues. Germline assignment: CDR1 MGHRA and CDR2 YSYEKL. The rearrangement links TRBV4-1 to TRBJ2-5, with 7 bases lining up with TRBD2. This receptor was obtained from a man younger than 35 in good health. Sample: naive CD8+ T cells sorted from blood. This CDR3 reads CASSQGDGSGTWETQYF. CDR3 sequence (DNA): TGCGCCAGCAGCCAGGGGGACGGGAGCGGGACGTGGGAGACCCAGTACTTC.